A selection of T cell receptor beta chains follows, all from one sample in a study of blood T cell repertoires in COVID-19. Some clones are missing from TCRdb's copy, which holds only in-frame ones; the method was immunoSEQ multiplex PCR. Here the sample spans tens of thousands of clones, around 80% being singletons. The source material was peripheral blood. The source is a man over 45 with active or convalescent COVID-19. Both conserved end residues are part of each CDR3. A D gene is named only where the DNA matches it firmly. Clone size appears in some rows only: once, few, many, or a class for an expanded clone.

>TRBV28|.|TRBJ1-6|.
TGTGCCAGCAGTTTAGAAAGGGGGAATTCACCCCTCCACTTT
CASSLERGNSPLHF
>TRBV29-1|.|TRBJ2-5|.
TGCAGCGTTGAAGGGCTAGCTGGGGAGACCCAGTACTTC
CSVEGLAGETQYF
>TRBV6-5|TRBD1|TRBJ1-5|once
TGTGCCAGCAGTTCAGGGGGCTGGAGGCAGCCCCAGCATTTT
CASSSGGWRQPQHF
>TRBV7-8|TRBD1|TRBJ1-2|few
TGTGCCAGCAGCTTAGAATGGGCTACAGGGGGCGGAGGCTACACCTTC
CASSLEWATGGGGYTF
>TRBV6-6|TRBD1|TRBJ2-1|many
TGTGCCAGCAGTTCTGGACAGGGACTGACCAATGAGCAGTTCTTC
CASSSGQGLTNEQFF
>TRBV7-9|TRBD1|TRBJ1-6|.
TGTGCCAGCAAGGGACAGTCAGGGACTTTTTCACCCCTCCACTTT
CASKGQSGTFSPLHF
>TRBV28|.|TRBJ1-2|.
TGTGCCAGCAGTTGGGGCCGATATGGCTACACCTTC
CASSWGRYGYTF
>TRBV19|.|TRBJ1-1|.
TGTGCCAGTAGACAACAGGGAGGGGGCACTGAAGCTTTCTTT
CASRQQGGGTEAFF
>TRBV6-4|TRBD1|TRBJ1-4|.
TGTGCCAGCAGTGATACAACAGGGGGCAGACTGTTTTTT
CASSDTTGGRLFF
>TRBV10-3|TRBD1|TRBJ1-1|.
TGTGCCATCAGTGAGACAGGGGTCACTGAAGCTTTCTTT
CAISETGVTEAFF
>TRBV6-4|.|TRBJ1-4|once
TGTGCGAGCAGGAAAGGGGTAGACTCTTCTAATGAAAAACTGTTTTTT
CASRKGVDSSNEKLFF
>TRBV9|.|TRBJ2-1|.
TGTGCCAGCAGCGTAGGCGGGGGCTATAACGACAATGAGCAGTTCTTC
CASSVGGGYNDNEQFF
>TRBV3-1/TRBV3-2|.|TRBJ1-3|few
TGTGCCAGCAGCCAAGAGGCGGCGTTAAGAGGAAACACCATATATTTT
CASSQEAALRGNTIYF
>TRBV2|TRBD2|TRBJ2-5|.
TGTGCCAGCAGTCCTAGCGGGGTTGAGACCCAGTACTTC
CASSPSGVETQYF
>TRBV28|TRBD1|TRBJ1-1|.
TGTGCCATCAACAGGGGGCTGGGGAACACTGAAGCTTTCTTT
CAINRGLGNTEAFF
>TRBV30|TRBD1|TRBJ2-2|.
TGTGCCTGGAGTTCCGGGACAGGGGGCACCGGGGAGCTGTTTTTT
CAWSSGTGGTGELFF
>TRBV19|.|TRBJ1-1|.
TGTGCCAGTATATCAGGGGTGGTGAACACTGAAGCTTTCTTT
CASISGVVNTEAFF
>TRBV7-2|TRBD2|TRBJ2-7|once
TGTGCCAGCAGCTTAGCGCCGGCGGGGGGGAGCTACGAGCAGTACTTC
CASSLAPAGGSYEQYF
>TRBV6-6|.|TRBJ1-6|.
TGTGCCAGCACCGACACGAAGAGCTCACCCCTCCACTTT
CASTDTKSSPLHF
>TRBV18|TRBD1|TRBJ1-1|.
TGTGCCAGCTCACCAATGGCGGCAGGGGGCGCGAACACTGAAGCTTTCTTT
CASSPMAAGGANTEAFF
>TRBV7-8|TRBD1|TRBJ2-7|.
TGTGCCAGCAGCGCTGGGACAGTCGAGCAGTACTTC
CASSAGTVEQYF
>TRBV14|.|TRBJ2-5|.
TGTGCCAGCAGCCAATACTCATACCAGTACTTC
CASSQYSYQYF
>TRBV5-1|TRBD1|TRBJ2-2|once
TGCGCCAGCAGCCCGGCCCCAGGGGGTACCGGGGAGCTGTTTTTT
CASSPAPGGTGELFF
>TRBV18|TRBD1|TRBJ2-1|.
TGTGCCAGCTCGCCGGGACAGGGCTACTACAATGAGCAGTTCTTC
CASSPGQGYYNEQFF
>TRBV4-2|.|TRBJ2-3|.
TGTGCCAGCAGCCAAGCCACAACAGGGTCAGATACGCAGTATTTT
CASSQATTGSDTQYF
>TRBV10-3|TRBD2|TRBJ2-5|.
TGTGCCATCAGTGACCTAGCGGGGGCCTCAGGAGAGACCCAGTACTTC
CAISDLAGASGETQYF
>TRBV28|.|TRBJ1-6|.
TGTGCCAGCAGTCCCCGGGAGGGGGGATCCTATAATTCACCCCTCCACTTT
CASSPREGGSYNSPLHF
>TRBV30|TRBD2|TRBJ2-3|once
TGTGCCTTCGGACTAGCGGGGGCAATTTCGGTGACAGATACGCAGTATTTT
CAFGLAGAISVTDTQYF
>TRBV6-5|.|TRBJ1-2|.
TGTGCCAGCAGGGGGGCGGAGTATGGCTACACCTTC
CASRGAEYGYTF
>TRBV6-5|TRBD1|TRBJ2-5|few
TGTGCCAGCAGCGGACAGGGAGAGACCCAGTACTTC
CASSGQGETQYF
>TRBV3-1/TRBV3-2|.|TRBJ1-6|.
TGTGCCAGCAGCCAAGGCCAGGGGAATTCACCCCTCCACTTT
CASSQGQGNSPLHF
>TRBV6-2/TRBV6-3|TRBD2|TRBJ2-1|.
TGTGCCAGCAGTTACAACGTAATATCAGGACTAGCGGGGTGGGATGAGCAGTTCTTC
CASSYNVISGLAGWDEQFF
>TRBV3-1/TRBV3-2|.|TRBJ1-4|.
TGTGCCAGCGGCTCCCCCGAAAAACTGTTTTTT
CASGSPEKLFF
>TRBV3-1/TRBV3-2|.|TRBJ2-3|.
TGTGCCAGCAGCGAGGTGTGGGGGGGGCTCACAGATACGCAGTATTTT
CASSEVWGGLTDTQYF
>TRBV18|.|TRBJ2-5|.
TGTGCCAGCTCACCCGAAGAGACCCAGTACTTC
CASSPEETQYF
>TRBV6-5|.|TRBJ1-1|.
TGTGCCAGCACCCGGACGGGGGTGAACACTGAAGCTTTCTTT
CASTRTGVNTEAFF
>TRBV28|.|TRBJ2-2|.
TGTGCCAGCAGTCCACACACAGGGACCGGGGAGCTGTTTTTT
CASSPHTGTGELFF
>TRBV6-5|.|TRBJ1-2|.
TGTGCCAGCTTGGGAGTAGGGAACTATGGCTACACCTTC
CASLGVGNYGYTF
>TRBV7-9|.|TRBJ2-7|.
TGTGCCAGCAGCTTAAAACAGGGAGACGAGCAGTACTTC
CASSLKQGDEQYF
>TRBV19|TRBD1|TRBJ1-6|.
TGTGCCAGTAGTCCCACCAGGACAGGGCCTAATTCACCCCTCCACTTT
CASSPTRTGPNSPLHF
>TRBV19|.|TRBJ1-5|.
TGTGCCAGTAAGAGGGCCGCATCCAATCAGCCCCAGCATTTT
CASKRAASNQPQHF
>TRBV12-3/TRBV12-4|.|TRBJ2-7|.
TGTGCCACCCAAGGCGAAGGGGTCGGCGAGCAGTACTTC
CATQGEGVGEQYF
>TRBV18|TRBD2|TRBJ2-5|.
TGTGCCAGCTCACCACCGGGACTAGCGGGAGGAGGAGAGACCCAGTACTTC
CASSPPGLAGGGETQYF
>TRBV19|TRBD1|TRBJ1-5|once
TGTGCCAGCCACGACAGGGGCGGGGGTCAGCCCCAGCATTTT
CASHDRGGGQPQHF
>TRBV6-5|TRBD1|TRBJ1-1|.
TGTGCCAGCAGTAGGGGGCATGACACTGAAGCTTTCTTT
CASSRGHDTEAFF
>TRBV5-4|.|TRBJ1-2|.
TGTGCCAGCAGAGGACGGGGAGGGGCCTTGGGCTACACCTTC
CASRGRGGALGYTF
>TRBV5-6|.|TRBJ2-6|.
TGTGCCAGCAGCTTAGGACAGACCCTCTCTGGGGCCAACGTCCTGACTTTC
CASSLGQTLSGANVLTF
>TRBV21-1|.|TRBJ1-4|.
TGTGCCAGCAGCAAGCGGGACAGGGGACTGGGGACTAATGAAAAACTGTTTTTT
CASSKRDRGLGTNEKLFF
>TRBV6-4|TRBD1|TRBJ1-6|.
TGTGCCAGCAGTGGGGACAGTCTTGGGAATTCACCCCTCCACTTT
CASSGDSLGNSPLHF
>TRBV28|.|TRBJ2-1|.
TGTGCCAGCAGTGTCGGGATTAAGAATGAGCAGTTCTTC
CASSVGIKNEQFF
>TRBV7-9|TRBD1|TRBJ1-6|many
TGTGCCAGCAGTCTTACCGGGACAGGAAACTCACCCCTCCACTTT
CASSLTGTGNSPLHF
>TRBV6-5|.|TRBJ1-1|.
TGTGCCAGCACCCTCTCTTTGAACACTGAAGCTTTCTTT
CASTLSLNTEAFF